This entry is about one T cell receptor beta chain. This sample is part of a study of ipilimumab plus nivolumab after autologous stem cell transplantation. Study-level information: A median of roughly eight nivolumab and four to six ipilimumab doses were given. The myeloma group: high-risk transplant-naive, or relapse within 3 years after first autologous transplant.

Checkpoint therapy with ipilimumab 1 mg/kg began 14 to 28 days after transplant. The CDR3 covers 16 residues. The V and J ends lost 0 bases and 1 base, in that order; junction bases with no gene match: 3. Per the germline V gene, CDR1 is MNHEY and CDR2 is SVGAGI. Assay used: immunoSEQ multiplex PCR; TCRdb lists only in-frame clones, some missing. The sample consists of about 43,000 clones, about 88% of them appearing once. This specimen consisted of PBMCs, obtained in a trial of ipilimumab plus nivolumab as post-transplant consolidation. The chain combines TRBV6-5 with TRBJ2-5; 9 bases align to TRBD2. The TCR sequence derives from a male donor with multiple myeloma. Here the CDR3 reads CASSYSGGGAQETQYF. The CDR3 DNA reads TGTGCCAGCAGTTACTCTGGCGGGGGGGCCCAAGAGACCCAGTACTTC.